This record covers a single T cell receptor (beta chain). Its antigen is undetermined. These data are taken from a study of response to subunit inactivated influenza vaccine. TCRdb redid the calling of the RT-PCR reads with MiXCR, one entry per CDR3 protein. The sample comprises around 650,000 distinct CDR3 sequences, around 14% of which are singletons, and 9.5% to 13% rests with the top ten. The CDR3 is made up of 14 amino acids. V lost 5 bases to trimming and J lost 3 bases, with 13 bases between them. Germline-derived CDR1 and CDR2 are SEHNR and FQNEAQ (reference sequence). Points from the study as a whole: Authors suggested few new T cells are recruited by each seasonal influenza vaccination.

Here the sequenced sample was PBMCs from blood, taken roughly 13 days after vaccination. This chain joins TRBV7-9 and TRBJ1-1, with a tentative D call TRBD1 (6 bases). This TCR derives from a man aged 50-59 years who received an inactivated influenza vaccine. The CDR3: CASSQKTGYTEAFF. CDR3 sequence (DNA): TGTGCCAGCAGCCAAAAAACAGGGTACACTGAAGCTTTCTTT.